This T cell receptor (beta chain) originates from a study of T cell responses to AZD1222 COVID-19 vaccine. Study conclusions and caveats: Repertoires were collected only later (after the peak T cell response had occurred).

Concerning this clone itself: Antigen unknown.

There are 14 residues in the CDR3. J lost 3 bases, V lost 3 bases, and 2 bases had no gene match. Germline-derived CDR1 and CDR2 are MNHEY and SMNVEV (reference sequence). Method: immunoSEQ multiplex PCR; TCRdb's copy keeps in-frame clones and lacks some. Of about 150,000 clones listed, 90% are singletons. The V and J genes are TRBV27 and TRBJ2-7; 10 bases align to TRBD1. The sequenced sample was peripheral blood, obtained 28 days after the second AZD1222 dose. The source of this sequence is an adult who received the AZD1222 COVID-19 vaccine. The CDR3 is CASSFGQGGYEQYF. Written as DNA, the CDR3 is TGTGCCAGCAGTTTTGGACAGGGGGGCTACGAGCAGTACTTC.